This TCR beta chain was retrieved from a study of spatial heterogeneity in lung cancer. Time point denoted: sample taken at primary tumor resection. No cells were sorted before sequencing. The whole RNA sequenced was extracted from tumor, nontumor lung or frozen PBMC. There were approximately 69 donors, all of them untreated patients with early-stage non-small cell lung cancer. Via MiXCR, TCRdb re-called the 5' RACE reads, giving one row per CDR3 protein. The table records 50,000 to 65,000 distinct CDR3 sequences, roughly 8% of them present only once. The CDR3 is made up of 13 amino acids. V lost 0 bases and J lost 6, with 10 bases in between. Germline assignment: CDR1 DFQATT and CDR2 SNEGSKA (reference sequence). Sample share makes this clonotype medium-sized.

The chain recombines TRBV20-1 with TRBJ2-3; perhaps TRBD1 as D (6 bases). The starting material was PBMCs, obtained at surgery. The receptor was derived from a female donor with early-stage non-small cell lung cancer. CDR3 bases: TGCAGTGCTAGAGAACAGGGACCGGATACGCAGTATTTT. Its translation is CSAREQGPDTQYF.